Following are 18 T cell receptor beta chains from one sample sequenced in a study of blood T cell repertoires in COVID-19. The assay was immunoSEQ multiplex PCR, and TCRdb's table has in-frame clones only and misses some. The data show about 310,000 clones, approximately 87% seen once. The sequencing sample was made of peripheral blood. These receptors were taken from a woman aged 45-59 years who had recovered from COVID-19.

The chain has TRBV6-2 or TRBV6-3 and TRBJ1-2, with D perhaps matching TRBD1 (6 bases). Trimming took off 4 bases at V and 5 bases at J, with 17 bases between the two ends. Germline V gene data show CDR1 as MNHEY and CDR2 as SVGEGT. The CDR3 has 15 residues. CDR3 amino acids: CASSSSRTEAYGYTF. The DNA for the CDR3 is TGTGCCAGCAGTTCTTCTCGGACAGAAGCTTATGGCTACACCTTC.

This sequence joins TRBV29-1 and TRBJ2-3; TRBD2 aligns across 13 bases. CDR3 length: 17 residues. From germline, CDR1 is SQVTM and CDR2 ANQGSEA. With V trimmed by 2 bases and J by 4 bases, 9 bases remained unmatched. The CDR3 protein is CSVEPPTSGRWADTQYF. CDR3 nucleotide sequence: TGCAGCGTTGAACCCCCGACTAGCGGGAGGTGGGCAGATACGCAGTATTTT.

The chain links TRBV6-5 to TRBJ1-1; tentative D call: TRBD1 (6 bases). Trimming left V 8 bases short and J 0 bases short, with 10 bases between. This CDR3 is built from 13 residues. Looked up from germline, CDR1 is MNHEY and CDR2 is SVGAGI. In nucleotides, the CDR3 is TGTGCCAGCGGCTGGACAGTGAACACTGAAGCTTTCTTT. This encodes CASGWTVNTEAFF.

The CDR3 spells CASRKTAVGGYEQYF. CDR3 DNA: TGTGCCAGCAGAAAGACGGCGGTCGGTGGGTACGAGCAGTACTTC. The chain has TRBV27 and TRBJ2-7; unclear D gene. Germline V gene data show CDR1 as MNHEY and CDR2 as SMNVEV (reference sequence). CDR3 length: 15 amino acids. Trimming removed 6 bases at V and 4 bases at J, with 19 bases between.

This chain joins TRBV28 and TRBJ2-1; TRBD2 aligns across 10 bases. CDR1 is MDHEN and CDR2 is SYDVKM in the germline V gene. V shed 5 bases, J shed 3 bases, and the junction held 1 base outside the gene matches. CDR3 length: 14 amino acids. Here the CDR3 DNA reads TGTGCCAGCAGTGGACTAGCGGTCTACAATGAGCAGTTCTTC. Protein product: CASSGLAVYNEQFF.

This sequence joins TRBV6-5 and TRBJ1-2, with TRBD1 identical over 7 bases. The CDR3 is 16 amino acids. CDR1 is MNHEY, CDR2 SVGAGI, per germline. After removal of 0 bases from V and 1 base from J, the junction contained 5 bases not matched to a gene. As DNA, the CDR3 is TGTGCCAGCAGTTACTCGAGGACAGGATTTAACTATGGCTACACCTTC. Translating it yields CASSYSRTGFNYGYTF.

V is TRBV6-5 and J is TRBJ1-3, with 7 bases identical to TRBD1. Germline V lookup: CDR1 MNHEY, CDR2 SVGAGI. After removal of 6 bases from V and 4 bases from J, the junction contained 3 bases not matched to a gene. This CDR3 is built from 13 residues. The CDR3 loop reads CASRRTGGNTIYF. The CDR3 DNA is TGTGCCAGCAGACGGACAGGCGGAAACACCATATATTTT.

This clone was seen just once. The chain couples TRBV11-2 to TRBJ2-3; TRBD2 matches at 14 bases. The germline gives CDR1 SGHAT, CDR2 FQNNGV. CDR3 size: 19 residues. V lost 6 bases to trimming and J lost 1 base; unmatched junction nucleotides: 12. The CDR3, as DNA: TGTGCCAGCAGTCAATACTATGGGACTAGCGGGGGTCGCACAGATACGCAGTATTTT. Translated, it gives CASSQYYGTSGGRTDTQYF.

The chain links TRBV18 to TRBJ2-3; 12 nucleotides align to TRBD2. The CDR3 has 17 amino acids. Germline V gives CDR1 KGHSH, CDR2 LQKENI. V lost 3 bases to trimming and J lost 5 bases; unmatched junction nucleotides: 9. CDR3 DNA sequence: TGTGCCAGCTCACCTTCTCTAGCGGGGGGGCCCGAAGATACGCAGTATTTT. Residues: CASSPSLAGGPEDTQYF.

This clone was observed a single time. This chain connects TRBV10-3 to TRBJ2-2, with D perhaps matching TRBD2 (5 bases). This CDR3 is 13 amino acids long. CDR1 and CDR2 from the germline V gene are ENHRY and SYGVKD. Deletions cut 4 bases from V and 4 bases from J, with 7 bases between. CDR3 nucleotide sequence: TGTGCCATCAGTGCAAGCGGCACCGGGGAGCTGTTTTTT. Its protein is CAISASGTGELFF.

Of note for this clone: The junction departs from germline at one end; a sequencing error may be responsible. V usage is TRBV12-3 or TRBV12-4 and J usage is TRBJ1-5, with D possibly matching TRBD1 (5 bases). The CDR3 contains 13 residues. This CDR3 is CASGFGANQPQHF. As DNA, the CDR3 is TGTGCCAGCGGTTTTGGGGCAAATCAGCCCCAGCATTTT.

CDR3 in DNA: TGTGCCAGCAGTCCTAGGCCATGGGGGACAGGTGGCAATCAGCCCCAGCATTTT. It is translated as CASSPRPWGTGGNQPQHF. V and J are TRBV28 and TRBJ1-5; 8 positions agree with TRBD1. The CDR3 loop spans 18 amino acids. J was trimmed by 2 bases and V by 5 bases; bases with no gene match: 14. CDR1 is MDHEN and CDR2 is SYDVKM in the germline V gene.

This chain joins TRBV19 and TRBJ2-6; the D is unclear. Germline V gene sequence: CDR1 LNHDA, CDR2 SQIVND (reference sequence). This CDR3 is built from 12 residues. Trimming left V 10 bases short and J 3 bases short, with 7 bases between. The DNA for the CDR3 is TGTGCCACGAGTGTTGGGGCCAACGTCCTGACTTTC. Protein sequence: CATSVGANVLTF.

The rearrangement joins TRBV2 to TRBJ2-1; 10 bases fit TRBD2. V shed 6 bases, J shed 1 base, and the junction held 3 bases outside the gene matches. The germline V gene encodes CDR1 SNHLY and CDR2 FYNNEI. This CDR3 spans 15 amino acids. CDR3 amino acids: CASRERGGSYNEQFF. The CDR3 nucleotides read TGTGCCAGCAGGGAGCGGGGGGGATCCTACAATGAGCAGTTCTTC.

CDR3 in amino acids: CASSPDTGPGNTIYF. DNA for the CDR3: TGTGCCAGCTCACCCGATACAGGTCCTGGAAACACCATATATTTT. V gene TRBV18 combines with J gene TRBJ1-3, with a possible D match to TRBD1 (5 bases). The CDR3 totals 15 residues. V gave up 3 bases and J gave up 2 bases, with 11 bases separating them. Germline CDR1 and CDR2: KGHSH and LQKENI.

The chain has TRBV28 and TRBJ2-7; a possible D gene is TRBD2 (5 bases). Trimming removed 7 bases from V and 5 bases from J, with 12 bases in between. Germline loops: CDR1 MDHEN, CDR2 SYDVKM. This CDR3 has 12 residues. CDR3 in amino acids: CASTFGVNEQYF. The CDR3 region has the DNA TGTGCCAGCACCTTCGGGGTAAACGAGCAGTACTTC.

The V call is TRBV18, the J call TRBJ1-5; 8 bases fit TRBD1. V was pared by 5 bases and J by 2 bases, with 8 bases of the junction left unmatched. The CDR3 spans 16 residues. Germline V CDR1 and CDR2: KGHSH, LQKENI. The CDR3 DNA reads TGTGCCAGCTCAACTGGACAGGGCCTACGCAATCAGCCCCAGCATTTT. Amino acid sequence: CASSTGQGLRNQPQHF.

The chain carries TRBV11-3 and TRBJ1-1; 7 bases are shared with TRBD1. V was pared by 5 bases and J by 0 bases, with 3 bases of the junction left unmatched. CDR1 is SGHNT, CDR2 YENEEA, per germline. This CDR3 has 14 amino acids. The CDR3: CASSRDSMNTEAFF. CDR3 nucleotide sequence: TGTGCCAGCAGCCGGGACAGCATGAACACTGAAGCTTTCTTT.